This T cell receptor (beta chain) stems from a study of T cells in Graves' hyperthyroidism and ophthalmopathy (dated by TCRdb to about 2019). The study in broad terms: Peripheral blood was sampled at the time of initial diagnosis, prior to any treatment. Following sampling, methimazole starting at 30 mg daily was given to hyperthyroidism patients, and high-dose intravenous methylprednisolone was given to ophthalmopathy patients. Whether ophthalmopathy could be predicted prospectively was tested in an independent validation cohort made up of some 20 hyperthyroidism patients plus 17 patients who later progressed to ophthalmopathy. In about 6 Graves' hyperthyroidism patients, the study also compared T-cell repertoires from thyroid tissue with T-cell repertoires from blood. For training and testing, the 100 or so patients in the discovery cohort were randomly divided in a 7:3 ratio. The paper describes TCR Vbeta CDR3 sequencing of 135 peripheral blood samples, made up of about 41 ophthalmopathy patients, approximately 76 hyperthyroidism patients and roughly 17 progressor patients. To identify TCR V-J signatures that set the groups apart, the researchers used a discovery cohort of more than 95 patients, made up of roughly 40 with Graves' ophthalmopathy and about 60 with stable Graves' hyperthyroidism. Overall results and qualifications from the work: Most expanded thyroid clonotypes (frequency above 0.001) were also detected in blood, a finding suggesting that blood repertoires may reflect thyroid immune responses. In validation, progression to ophthalmopathy was predicted by the model with around 71% sensitivity and 72.22% specificity, a median of approximately 6.5 months before onset. No statistical method was used to set the sample size in advance, and investigators knew the group allocation. A 13 V-J signature model separated ophthalmopathy from stable hyperthyroidism, with around 90% sensitivity and roughly 84% specificity in cross-validation and 80%/75% in testing.

Remarks on this clonotype: The antigen it recognizes is unknown. Per-base qualities were not stored, and no clone one base away is much larger.

Ophthalmopathy patients had moderately to severely active disease, with a Clinical Activity Score of 3 or more, a NOSPECS grade of 4 or more, and a disease duration of less than 3 months. Patients with uncontrolled infections, other autoimmune diseases, pregnancy or lactation were excluded. Clinical symptoms, serum thyroxine and TRAb, thyroid ultrasound, and orbital computed tomography formed the basis for the diagnoses. PBMCs were separated from around 9.1 ml of fresh peripheral blood using Ficoll-Paque density gradient centrifugation. Trizol reagent was used to extract total RNA, and RNA quality was then checked on an Agilent 2100 Bioanalyzer. Amplification of TCR beta CDR3 regions was carried out from RNA transcripts. A first-round RT-PCR of the TCR CDR3 used the HTBI primer set with the Qiagen OneStep RT-PCR kit. The libraries were constructed in a second round of multiplex PCR and then size-selected and purified. Libraries were sequenced paired-end with 100 bp reads on an Illumina HiSeq2000. The study's processing was this. Raw data were processed with SOAPnuke, discarding reads with adapters, uncalled bases, mean Phred below 15, or no exact constant-primer or identifier match. High-quality paired reads were merged with COPE v1.2.5, and unique nucleotide sequences were defined as clonotypes. MiTCR v1.1 was used to align clonotypes to the IMGT TRBV, TRBD and TRBJ reference segments. Only V-J combinations with frequency above 0.0001, covering 99% to 99.2% of repertoires, were analysed. The TCS score was defined as F50 (clonal expansion) divided by E x V (chaos), with BLOSUM62-based TCRdist calculated between CDR3 peptides within each V-J. Welch's t-statistics and random forest reduced fewer than 600 V-J features to roughly 13, which were used in a naive Bayes classifier (R e1071). TCRdb reran the public reads through fastp at Q25 and MiXCR, keeping productive beta chains. Here each entry gathers all rows of one CDR3 protein and keeps the most common genes and DNA. The V and J calls follow TCRdb's processing rather than the paper's. In this sample the table shows hundreds of thousands of distinct CDR3 sequences, roughly 14% of which occur a single time. The top ten constitute approximately 13% of the sample.

Material: blood. This TCR derives from a woman between 50 and 59 years old with Graves' ophthalmopathy.

The CDR3 region reads CATSDLGQGGETQYF. The nucleotides read TGTGCCACCAGTGATTTGGGACAGGGAGGGGAGACCCAGTACTTC. The sequence is built from TRBV24-1 and TRBJ2-5; perhaps TRBD1 is the D gene, with 8 bases matching. The CDR3 has 15 amino acids, counting the end cysteine and phenylalanine. The retained sequence is limited to the CDR3, 45 bases, with the frame set at the first base. Trimming takes 0 bases from V and 5 bases from J, and the germline ends sit 12 bases apart. Taken from the germline V gene, the CDR1 and CDR2 loops are KGHDR and SFDVKD.